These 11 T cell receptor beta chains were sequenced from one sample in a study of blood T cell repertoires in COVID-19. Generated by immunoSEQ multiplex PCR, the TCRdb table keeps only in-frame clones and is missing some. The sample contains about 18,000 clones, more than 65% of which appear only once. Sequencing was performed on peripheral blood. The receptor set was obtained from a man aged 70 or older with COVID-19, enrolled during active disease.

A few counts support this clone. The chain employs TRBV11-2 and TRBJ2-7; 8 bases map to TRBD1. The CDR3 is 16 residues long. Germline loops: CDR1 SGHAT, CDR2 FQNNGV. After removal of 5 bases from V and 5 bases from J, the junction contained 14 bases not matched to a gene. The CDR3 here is CASSLRSRQGLHEQYF. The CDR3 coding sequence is TGTGCCAGCAGCCTCAGATCGAGACAGGGGCTACACGAGCAGTACTTC.

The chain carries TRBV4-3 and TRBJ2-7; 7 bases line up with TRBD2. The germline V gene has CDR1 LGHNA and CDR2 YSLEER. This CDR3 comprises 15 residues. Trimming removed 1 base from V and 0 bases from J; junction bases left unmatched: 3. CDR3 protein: CASSQGLAVSYEQYF. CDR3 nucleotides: TGCGCCAGCAGCCAAGGCCTAGCGGTCTCCTACGAGCAGTACTTC.

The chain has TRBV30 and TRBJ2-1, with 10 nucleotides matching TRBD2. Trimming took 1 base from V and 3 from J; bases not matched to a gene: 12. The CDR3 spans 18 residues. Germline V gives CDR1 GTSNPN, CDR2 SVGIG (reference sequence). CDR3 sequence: CAWSGLNLLAGNYNEQFF. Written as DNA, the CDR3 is TGTGCCTGGAGTGGGCTGAACTTACTAGCGGGGAACTACAATGAGCAGTTCTTC.

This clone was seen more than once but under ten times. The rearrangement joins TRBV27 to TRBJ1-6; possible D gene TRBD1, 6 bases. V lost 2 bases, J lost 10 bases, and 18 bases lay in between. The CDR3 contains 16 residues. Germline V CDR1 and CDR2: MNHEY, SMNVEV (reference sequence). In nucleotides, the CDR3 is TGTGCCAGCAGTTTAAAGGGTCAGGGTAGGGGGTCACCCCTCCACTTT. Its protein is CASSLKGQGRGSPLHF.

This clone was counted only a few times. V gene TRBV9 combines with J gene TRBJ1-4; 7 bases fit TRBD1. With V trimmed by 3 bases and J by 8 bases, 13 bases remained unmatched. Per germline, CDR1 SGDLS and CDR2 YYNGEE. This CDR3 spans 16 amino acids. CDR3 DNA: TGTGCCAGCAGCGCAAATCCGACAGGGCATTCGGAAAAACTGTTTTTT. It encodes CASSANPTGHSEKLFF.

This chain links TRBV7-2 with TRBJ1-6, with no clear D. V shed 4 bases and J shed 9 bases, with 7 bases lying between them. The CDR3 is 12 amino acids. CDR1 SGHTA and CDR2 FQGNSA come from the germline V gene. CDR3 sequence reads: CASSSVSSPLHF. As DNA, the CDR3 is TGTGCCAGCAGCTCCGTCAGTTCACCCCTCCACTTT.

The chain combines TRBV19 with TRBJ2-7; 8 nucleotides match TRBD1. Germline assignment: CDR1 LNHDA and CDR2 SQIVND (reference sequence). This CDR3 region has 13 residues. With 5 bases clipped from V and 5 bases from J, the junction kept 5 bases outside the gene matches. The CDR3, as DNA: TGTGCCAGTAGTGACAGGGGCGCCCACGAGCAGTACTTC. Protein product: CASSDRGAHEQYF. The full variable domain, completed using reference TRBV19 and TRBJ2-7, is DGGITQSPKYLFRKEGQNVTLSCEQNLNHDAMYWYRQDPGQGLRLIYYSQIVNDFQKGDIAEGYSVSREKKESFPLTVTSAQKNPTAFYLCASSDRGAHEQYFGPGTRLTVT.

DNA for the CDR3: TGTGCCAGCTCAGCGTACACCAGGGCTTCTAATGAAAAACTGTTTTTT. Translation: CASSAYTRASNEKLFF. This sequence joins TRBV18 and TRBJ1-4, with TRBD1 as a possible D gene (5 bases). The CDR3 runs to 16 residues. V shed 5 bases and J shed 3 bases, with 16 bases lying between them. Germline V CDR1 and CDR2: KGHSH, LQKENI.

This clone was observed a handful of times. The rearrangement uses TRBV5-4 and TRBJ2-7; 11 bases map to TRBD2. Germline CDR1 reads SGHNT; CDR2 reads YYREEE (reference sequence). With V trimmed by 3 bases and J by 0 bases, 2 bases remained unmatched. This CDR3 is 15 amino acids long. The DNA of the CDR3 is TGTGCCAGCAGCTCAGGACTAGCGGGCTCCTACGAGCAGTACTTC. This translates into CASSSGLAGSYEQYF.

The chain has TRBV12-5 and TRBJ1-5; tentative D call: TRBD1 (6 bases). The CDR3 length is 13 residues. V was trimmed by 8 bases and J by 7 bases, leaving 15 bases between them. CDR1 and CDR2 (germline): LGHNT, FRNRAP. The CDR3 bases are TGTGCTAGTATCGGGGGGGCACGGCAGCCCCAGCATTTT. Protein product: CASIGGARQPQHF.

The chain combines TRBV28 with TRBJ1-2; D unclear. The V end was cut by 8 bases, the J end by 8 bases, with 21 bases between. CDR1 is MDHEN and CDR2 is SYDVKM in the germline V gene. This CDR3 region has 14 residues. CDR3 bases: TGTGCCAGCTCCCTCATGAGGCCTTCCGTCGGCTACACCTTC. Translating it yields CASSLMRPSVGYTF.